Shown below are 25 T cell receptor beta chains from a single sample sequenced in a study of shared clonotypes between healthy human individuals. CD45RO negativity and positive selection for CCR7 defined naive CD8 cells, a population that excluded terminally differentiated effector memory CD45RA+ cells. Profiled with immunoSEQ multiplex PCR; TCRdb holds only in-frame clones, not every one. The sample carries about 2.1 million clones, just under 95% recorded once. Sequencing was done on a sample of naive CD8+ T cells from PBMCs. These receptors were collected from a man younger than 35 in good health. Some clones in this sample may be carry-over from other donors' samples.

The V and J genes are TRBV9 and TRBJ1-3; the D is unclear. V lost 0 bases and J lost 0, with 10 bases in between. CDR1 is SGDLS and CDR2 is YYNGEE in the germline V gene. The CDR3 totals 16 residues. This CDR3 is CASSVDPGLSGNTIYF. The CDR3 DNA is TGTGCCAGCAGCGTAGATCCAGGCCTCTCTGGAAACACCATATATTTT.

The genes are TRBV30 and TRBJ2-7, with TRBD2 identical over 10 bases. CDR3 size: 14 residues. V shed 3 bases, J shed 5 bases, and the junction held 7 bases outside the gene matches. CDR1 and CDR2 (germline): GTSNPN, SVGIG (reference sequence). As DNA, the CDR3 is TGTGCCTGGAGCATACTAGCGGGAATCCACGAGCAGTACTTC. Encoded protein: CAWSILAGIHEQYF. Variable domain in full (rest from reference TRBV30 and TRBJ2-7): SQTIHQWPATLVQPVGSPLSLECTVEGTSNPNLYWYRQAAGRGLQLLFYSVGIGQISSEVPQNLSASRPQDRQFILSSKKLLLSDSGFYLCAWSILAGIHEQYFGPGTRLTVT.

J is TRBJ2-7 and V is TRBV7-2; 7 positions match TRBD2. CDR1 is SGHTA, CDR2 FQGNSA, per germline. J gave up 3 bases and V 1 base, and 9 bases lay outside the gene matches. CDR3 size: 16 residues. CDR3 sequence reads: CASSLEEGREGYEQYF. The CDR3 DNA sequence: TGTGCCAGCAGCTTAGAGGAGGGCAGGGAGGGCTACGAGCAGTACTTC.

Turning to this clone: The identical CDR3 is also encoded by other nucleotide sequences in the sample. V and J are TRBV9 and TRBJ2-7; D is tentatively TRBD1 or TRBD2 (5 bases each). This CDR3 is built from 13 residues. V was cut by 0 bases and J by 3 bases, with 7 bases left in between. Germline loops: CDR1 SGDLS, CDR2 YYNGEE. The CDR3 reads CASSVGGVYEQYF. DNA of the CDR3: TGTGCCAGCAGCGTAGGAGGGGTCTACGAGCAGTACTTC. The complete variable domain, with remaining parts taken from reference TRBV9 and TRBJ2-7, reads DSGVTQTPKHLITATGQRVTLRCSPRSGDLSVYWYQQSLDQGLQFLIQYYNGEERAKGNILERFSAQQFPDLHSELNLSSLELGDSALYFCASSVGGVYEQYFGPGTRLTVT.

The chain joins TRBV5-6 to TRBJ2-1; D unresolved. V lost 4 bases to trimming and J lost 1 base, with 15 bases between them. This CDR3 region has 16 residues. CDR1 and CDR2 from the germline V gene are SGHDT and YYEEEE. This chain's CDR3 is CASSLRGVGSYNEQFF. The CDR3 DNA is TGTGCCAGCAGCCTCCGCGGAGTGGGTTCCTACAATGAGCAGTTCTTC.

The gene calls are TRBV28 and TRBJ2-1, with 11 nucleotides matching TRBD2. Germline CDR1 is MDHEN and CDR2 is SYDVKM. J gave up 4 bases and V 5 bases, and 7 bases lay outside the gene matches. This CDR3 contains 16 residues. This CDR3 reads CASSARLAGLYNEQFF. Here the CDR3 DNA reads TGTGCCAGCAGTGCCCGACTAGCGGGACTTTACAATGAGCAGTTCTTC.

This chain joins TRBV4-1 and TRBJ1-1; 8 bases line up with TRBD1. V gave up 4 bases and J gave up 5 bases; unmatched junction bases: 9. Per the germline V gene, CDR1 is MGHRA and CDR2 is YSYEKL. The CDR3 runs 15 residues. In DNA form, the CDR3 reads TGCGCCAGCAGCCCTCTCCAGGGGGCGAGTACTGAAGCTTTCTTT. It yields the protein CASSPLQGASTEAFF.

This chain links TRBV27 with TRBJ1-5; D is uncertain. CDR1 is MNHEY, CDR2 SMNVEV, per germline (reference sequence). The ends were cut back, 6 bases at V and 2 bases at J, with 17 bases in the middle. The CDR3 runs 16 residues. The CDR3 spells CASSPIVGRGNQPQHF. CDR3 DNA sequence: TGTGCCAGCAGCCCTATTGTAGGAAGGGGCAATCAGCCCCAGCATTTT.

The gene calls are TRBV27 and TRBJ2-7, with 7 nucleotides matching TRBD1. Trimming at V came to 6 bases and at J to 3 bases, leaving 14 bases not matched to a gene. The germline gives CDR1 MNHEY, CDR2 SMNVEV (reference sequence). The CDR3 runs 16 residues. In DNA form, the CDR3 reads TGTGCCAGCAGCCAGTTTATGGGACAGACTCTCTACGAGCAGTACTTC. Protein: CASSQFMGQTLYEQYF.

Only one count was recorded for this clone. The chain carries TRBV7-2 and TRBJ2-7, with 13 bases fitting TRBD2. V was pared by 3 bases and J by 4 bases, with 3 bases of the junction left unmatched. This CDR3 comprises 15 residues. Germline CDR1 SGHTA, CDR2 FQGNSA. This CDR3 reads CASSFTSGRAYEQYF. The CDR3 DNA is TGTGCCAGCAGCTTTACTAGCGGGAGGGCGTACGAGCAGTACTTC.

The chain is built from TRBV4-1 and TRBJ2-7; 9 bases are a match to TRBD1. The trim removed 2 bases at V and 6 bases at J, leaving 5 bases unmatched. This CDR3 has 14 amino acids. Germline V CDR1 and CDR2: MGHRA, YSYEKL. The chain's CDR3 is CASSQRDRDGEQYF. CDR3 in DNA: TGCGCCAGCAGCCAACGGGACAGGGACGGCGAGCAGTACTTC.

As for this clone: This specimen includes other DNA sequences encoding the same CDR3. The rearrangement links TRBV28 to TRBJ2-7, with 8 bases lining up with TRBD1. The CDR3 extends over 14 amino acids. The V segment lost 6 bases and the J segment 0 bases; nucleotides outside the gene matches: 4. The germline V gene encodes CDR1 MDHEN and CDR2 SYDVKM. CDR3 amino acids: CASSTGGSSYEQYF. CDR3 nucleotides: TGTGCCAGCAGCACAGGGGGGAGCTCCTACGAGCAGTACTTC.

In DNA, the CDR3 is TGTGCCAGCAGCTCTCCCACTCGACAGACCGGCTTCTGGGAGACCCAGTACTTC. Translated: CASSSPTRQTGFWETQYF. The rearrangement joins TRBV7-9 to TRBJ2-5, with D perhaps matching TRBD1 (5 bases). This CDR3 is 18 amino acids long. Germline-derived CDR1 and CDR2 are SEHNR and FQNEAQ (reference sequence). The germline V and J ends were trimmed by 4 bases and 5 bases, with 26 bases remaining between them.

For the CDR3, the DNA is TGTGCCAGCAGTTTGCCGTCGGGGACAAGGAGCTCCTACGAGCAGTACTTC. This sequence encodes CASSLPSGTRSSYEQYF. The J gene is TRBJ2-7, the V gene TRBV28; D may be TRBD1 (6 bases). The CDR3 spans 17 residues. V was clipped by 3 bases and J by 0 bases, with 18 bases between them. In germline, CDR1 is MDHEN, CDR2 SYDVKM.

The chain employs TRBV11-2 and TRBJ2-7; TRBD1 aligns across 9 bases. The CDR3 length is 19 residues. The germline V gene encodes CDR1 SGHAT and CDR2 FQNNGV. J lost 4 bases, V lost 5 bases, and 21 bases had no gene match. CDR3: CASSLSDRGNSGIVYEQYF. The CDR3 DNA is TGTGCCAGCAGCCTCTCGGACAGGGGAAACAGCGGGATCGTTTACGAGCAGTACTTC.

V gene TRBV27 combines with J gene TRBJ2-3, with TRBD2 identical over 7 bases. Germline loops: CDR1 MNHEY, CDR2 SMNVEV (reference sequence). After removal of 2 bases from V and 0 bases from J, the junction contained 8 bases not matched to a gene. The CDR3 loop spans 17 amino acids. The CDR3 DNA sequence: TGTGCCAGCAGTTTAGTGGGATGGGGGGGAAGCACAGATACGCAGTATTTT. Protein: CASSLVGWGGSTDTQYF.

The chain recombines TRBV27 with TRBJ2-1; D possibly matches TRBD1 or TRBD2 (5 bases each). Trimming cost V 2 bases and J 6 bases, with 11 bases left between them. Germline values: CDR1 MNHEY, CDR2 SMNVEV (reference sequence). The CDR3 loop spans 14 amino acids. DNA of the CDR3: TGTGCCAGCAGTTTAGTGGCGAGGGGCAATGAGCAGTTCTTC. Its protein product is CASSLVARGNEQFF.

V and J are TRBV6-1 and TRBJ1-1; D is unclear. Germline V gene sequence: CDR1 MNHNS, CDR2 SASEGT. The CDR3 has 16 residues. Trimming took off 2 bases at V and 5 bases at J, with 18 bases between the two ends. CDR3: CASSESAHRVTTEAFF. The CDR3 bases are TGTGCCAGCAGTGAATCGGCCCACCGAGTGACGACTGAAGCTTTCTTT.

CDR3 nucleotides: TGTGCCAGCAGCTTAGGGATCGGAAGGCTCCAAGAGACCCAGTACTTC. Translating gives CASSLGIGRLQETQYF. The genes are TRBV7-9 and TRBJ2-5; D call uncertain. This CDR3 has 16 amino acids. CDR1 and CDR2 (germline): SEHNR, FQNEAQ (reference sequence). Trimming shortened V by 1 base and J by 1 base, and 13 bases separated the two germline ends.

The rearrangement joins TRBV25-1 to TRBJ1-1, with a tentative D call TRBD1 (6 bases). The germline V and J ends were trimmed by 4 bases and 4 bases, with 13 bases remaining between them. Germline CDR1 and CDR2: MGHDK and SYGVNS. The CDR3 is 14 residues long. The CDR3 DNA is TGTGCCAGCAGTGCTACAGGGACCGTCACTGAAGCTTTCTTT. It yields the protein CASSATGTVTEAFF.

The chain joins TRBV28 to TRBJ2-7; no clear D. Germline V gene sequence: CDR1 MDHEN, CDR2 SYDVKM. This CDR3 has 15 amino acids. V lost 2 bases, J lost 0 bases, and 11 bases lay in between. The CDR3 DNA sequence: TGTGCCAGCAGTTTAGACAAGTATGACTCCTACGAGCAGTACTTC. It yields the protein CASSLDKYDSYEQYF.

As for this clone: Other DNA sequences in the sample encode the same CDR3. CDR3 DNA sequence: TGTGCCAGCAGTTTATTCGGGGAGACCCAGTACTTC. Translation: CASSLFGETQYF. V gene TRBV28 combines with J gene TRBJ2-5, with D unclear. Germline V gene data show CDR1 as MDHEN and CDR2 as SYDVKM. The V gene lost 1 base and the J gene lost 5 bases, with 5 bases spanning the gap. The CDR3 has 12 amino acids.

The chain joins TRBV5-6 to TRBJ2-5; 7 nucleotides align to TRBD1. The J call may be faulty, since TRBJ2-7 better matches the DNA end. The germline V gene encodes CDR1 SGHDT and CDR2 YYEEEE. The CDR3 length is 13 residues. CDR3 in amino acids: CASSLPGGYEQYF. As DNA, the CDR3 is TGTGCCAGCAGCTTGCCAGGGGGCTACGAGCAGTACTTC.

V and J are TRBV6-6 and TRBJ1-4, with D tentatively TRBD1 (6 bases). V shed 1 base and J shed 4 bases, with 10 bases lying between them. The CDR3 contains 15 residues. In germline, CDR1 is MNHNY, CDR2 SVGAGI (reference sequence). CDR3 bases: TGTGCCAGCAGTTACTGGCCAGGGGTTAATGAAAAACTGTTTTTT. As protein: CASSYWPGVNEKLFF.

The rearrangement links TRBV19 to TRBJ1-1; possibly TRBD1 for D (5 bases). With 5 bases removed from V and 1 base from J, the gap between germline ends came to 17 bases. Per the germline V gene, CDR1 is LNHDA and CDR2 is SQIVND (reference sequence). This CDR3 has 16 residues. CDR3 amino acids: CASSDKGRGPNTEAFF. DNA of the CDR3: TGTGCCAGTAGTGACAAGGGGCGTGGACCGAACACTGAAGCTTTCTTT.